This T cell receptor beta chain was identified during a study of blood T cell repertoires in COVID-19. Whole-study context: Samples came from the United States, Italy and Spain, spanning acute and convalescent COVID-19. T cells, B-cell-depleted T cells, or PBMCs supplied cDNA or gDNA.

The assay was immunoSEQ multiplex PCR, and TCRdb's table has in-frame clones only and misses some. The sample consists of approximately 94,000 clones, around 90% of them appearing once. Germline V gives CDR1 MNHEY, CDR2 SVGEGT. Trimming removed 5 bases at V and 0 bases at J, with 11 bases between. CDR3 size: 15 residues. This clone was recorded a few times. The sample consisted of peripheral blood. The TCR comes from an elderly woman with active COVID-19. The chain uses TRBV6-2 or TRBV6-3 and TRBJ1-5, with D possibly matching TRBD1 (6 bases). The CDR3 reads CASSGQGSSNQPQHF. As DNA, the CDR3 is TGTGCCAGCAGTGGGCAGGGGAGTAGCAATCAGCCCCAGCATTTT.